This is a list of T cell receptor beta chains from one sample in a study of control samples from healthy donors and cancer patients. Measured with immunoSEQ multiplex PCR; TCRdb has only the in-frame clones, and not every one. The table records some 130,000 clones, 85% to 95% of them present only once. Source material: PBMCs. The receptors were sampled from a man between 50 and 59 years old with head and neck cancer. Both conserved end residues are part of each CDR3. A D gene is named only where the DNA matches it firmly. Expanded clones are given a class, and other clones once, few, many or no size at all.

V: TRBV28
J: TRBJ1-2
length: 14
D: .
size: .
DNA: TGTGCCAGCAGACCGATCAAGGCAGGGCGAGGCTACACCTTC
CDR3: CASRPIKAGRGYTF

V: TRBV4-3
J: TRBJ1-1
length: 15
D: TRBD1
size: .
DNA: TGCGCCAGCAGCCCCAGCAGGACAGGGGTCACTGAAGCTTTCTTT
CDR3: CASSPSRTGVTEAFF

V: TRBV9
J: TRBJ2-2
length: 15
D: .
size: .
DNA: TGTGCCAGCAGCGTAGAACCGAGGAGATCCGGGGAGCTGTTTTTT
CDR3: CASSVEPRRSGELFF

V: TRBV3-1/TRBV3-2
J: TRBJ1-4
length: 16
D: .
size: .
DNA: TGTGCCAGCAGCCACTTTAGGGGGGCAACTAATGAAAAACTGTTTTTT
CDR3: CASSHFRGATNEKLFF

V: TRBV7-3
J: TRBJ2-2
length: 15
D: .
size: .
DNA: TGTGCCAGCAGCTTAATTGCGGGGAACACCGGGGAGCTGTTTTTT
CDR3: CASSLIAGNTGELFF

V: TRBV6-5
J: TRBJ2-7
length: 14
D: TRBD2
size: .
DNA: TGTGCCAGCAGTTACGCGGCTAGCGGGGACGAGCAGTACTTC
CDR3: CASSYAASGDEQYF

V: TRBV10-3
J: TRBJ1-6
length: 11
D: .
size: .
DNA: TGTGCCGGGGGGCCGGGATCACCCCTCCACTTT
CDR3: CAGGPGSPLHF

V: TRBV29-1
J: TRBJ2-7
length: 13
D: TRBD1
size: .
DNA: TGCAGCGTTCCCGACAGGGAACCCTACGAGCAGTACTTC
CDR3: CSVPDREPYEQYF

V: TRBV19
J: TRBJ2-6
length: 13
D: .
size: .
DNA: TGTGCCAGTAGTATGAACAGGGCCAACGTCCTGACTTTC
CDR3: CASSMNRANVLTF

V: TRBV3-1/TRBV3-2
J: TRBJ2-3
length: 12
D: .
size: .
DNA: TGTGCCAGCAGCATTTCGGGAGATACGCAGTATTTT
CDR3: CASSISGDTQYF

V: TRBV5-1
J: TRBJ1-1
length: 13
D: .
size: once
DNA: TGCGCCAGCAGCTTGACGGCGAACACTGAAGCTTTCTTT
CDR3: CASSLTANTEAFF

V: TRBV30
J: TRBJ1-1
length: 13
D: .
size: .
DNA: TGTGCCTGGGAGCAGGGCGTGAACACTGAAGCTTTCTTT
CDR3: CAWEQGVNTEAFF

V: TRBV19
J: TRBJ1-1
length: 17
D: .
size: .
DNA: TGTGCCAGTGGACTCAGGAGTTCCATGCTTCTGAACACTGAAGCTTTCTTT
CDR3: CASGLRSSMLLNTEAFF

V: TRBV28
J: TRBJ2-6
length: 15
D: .
size: .
DNA: TGTGCCAGCAGCCTCATCGGGGCTGGGGCCAACGTCCTGACTTTC
CDR3: CASSLIGAGANVLTF

V: TRBV7-9
J: TRBJ2-7
length: 13
D: .
size: .
DNA: TGTGCCAGCAGCTTAGTAGGTAAAACGGAGCAGTACTTC
CDR3: CASSLVGKTEQYF

V: TRBV12-5
J: TRBJ2-5
length: 11
D: .
size: .
DNA: TGTGCTAGTGGGGAACAAGAGACCCAGTACTTC
CDR3: CASGEQETQYF

V: TRBV7-2
J: TRBJ1-4
length: 14
D: .
size: .
DNA: TGTGCCAGCAGCTTTGCAGCTCTGGAAGAAAAACTGTTTTTT
CDR3: CASSFAALEEKLFF

V: TRBV12-3/TRBV12-4
J: TRBJ1-1
length: 11
D: .
size: .
DNA: TGTGCCAGCACCTCGAACACTGAAGCTTTCTTT
CDR3: CASTSNTEAFF

V: TRBV10-1
J: TRBJ2-2
length: 14
D: .
size: .
DNA: TGCGCCAGCAGTGATCCGGGGATAGCCGGGGAGCTGTTTTTT
CDR3: CASSDPGIAGELFF

V: TRBV7-7
J: TRBJ2-2
length: 16
D: .
size: .
DNA: TGTGCCAGCAGCTCTTTGGGGACCCAGAACACCGGGGAGCTGTTTTTT
CDR3: CASSSLGTQNTGELFF

V: TRBV27
J: TRBJ2-1
length: 14
D: .
size: .
DNA: TGTGTCTGCCGAGAGGGTGGCTCCTACAATGAGCAGTTCTTC
CDR3: CVCREGGSYNEQFF

V: TRBV11-3
J: TRBJ2-7
length: 14
D: TRBD1
size: .
DNA: TGTGCCAGCAGCCCGCGGACAGGGGGAGGCGAGCAGTACTTC
CDR3: CASSPRTGGGEQYF

V: TRBV5-1
J: TRBJ1-1
length: 15
D: .
size: .
DNA: TGCGCCAGCAGCTCTACGCAGGGGATTTACACTGAAGCTTTCTTT
CDR3: CASSSTQGIYTEAFF

V: TRBV9
J: TRBJ1-6
length: 15
D: .
size: .
DNA: TGTGCCAGCACCCCAGAGGGGGTCCCTAATTCACCCCTCCACTTT
CDR3: CASTPEGVPNSPLHF

V: TRBV7-8
J: TRBJ1-2
length: 13
D: TRBD1
size: .
DNA: TGTGCCAGCAGCTTCCTACAGGGGTCTGGCTACACCTTC
CDR3: CASSFLQGSGYTF

V: TRBV5-1
J: TRBJ1-3
length: 14
D: .
size: .
DNA: TGCGCCAGCAGCCGCGGTTACACTGGAAACACCATATATTTT
CDR3: CASSRGYTGNTIYF

V: TRBV7-6
J: TRBJ2-5
length: 12
D: .
size: .
DNA: TGTGCCAGCAGCTCAAGCCGGGAGACCCAGTACTTC
CDR3: CASSSSRETQYF

V: TRBV30
J: TRBJ1-1
length: 12
D: TRBD1
size: .
DNA: TGTGCCTGGTGGGACAGGGCTACTGAAGCTTTCTTT
CDR3: CAWWDRATEAFF

V: TRBV18
J: TRBJ1-2
length: 15
D: .
size: .
DNA: TGTGCCAGCTCACCACCACGACCAACTAACTATGGCTACACCTTC
CDR3: CASSPPRPTNYGYTF

V: TRBV14
J: TRBJ2-7
length: 14
D: TRBD1
size: few
DNA: TGTGCCAGCAGCAGATGGACAGGGGGCTACGAGCAGTACTTC
CDR3: CASSRWTGGYEQYF

V: TRBV19
J: TRBJ1-2
length: 15
D: .
size: .
DNA: TGTGCCAGTAGTATGTCCCGGGTACAAAACTATGGCTACACCTTC
CDR3: CASSMSRVQNYGYTF

V: TRBV9
J: TRBJ1-2
length: 14
D: .
size: .
DNA: TGTGCCAGCAGCGGGCGGGCCCGGGTGGGTGGCTACACCTTC
CDR3: CASSGRARVGGYTF

V: TRBV11-1
J: TRBJ2-1
length: 16
D: TRBD2
size: once
DNA: TGTGCCAGCAGCCTAGCGGTTTTGAGCTCCTACAATGAGCAGTTCTTC
CDR3: CASSLAVLSSYNEQFF

V: TRBV7-7
J: TRBJ2-5
length: 15
D: .
size: .
DNA: TGTGCCAGCAGCTTAGGGGCAGGGACGGGAGAGGCCCAGTACTTC
CDR3: CASSLGAGTGEAQYF

V: TRBV2
J: TRBJ2-5
length: 16
D: TRBD1
size: .
DNA: TGTGCCAGCAGATTAACAGGGGCCGCCTACCAAGAGACCCAGTACTTC
CDR3: CASRLTGAAYQETQYF

V: TRBV28
J: TRBJ2-3
length: 19
D: .
size: .
DNA: TGTGCCAGCAGTTTATGGGTCTCATCGGGGCTCAAACGCACAGATACGCAGTATTTT
CDR3: CASSLWVSSGLKRTDTQYF

V: TRBV30
J: TRBJ2-3
length: 15
D: .
size: .
DNA: TGTGCCTGGAGGCCTGGGTGGTGGGCCACAGATACGCAGTATTTT
CDR3: CAWRPGWWATDTQYF

V: TRBV5-4
J: TRBJ2-5
length: 16
D: .
size: .
DNA: TGTGCCAGCAGCCCAGCGGGTCCCAGAGGCATAGTTTCCCAGTACTTC
CDR3: CASSPAGPRGIVSQYF

V: TRBV4-3
J: TRBJ2-1
length: 16
D: .
size: .
DNA: TGCGCCAGCAGCCAAGATCGGGGGAGCTCCTACAATGAGCAGTTCTTC
CDR3: CASSQDRGSSYNEQFF

V: TRBV7-2
J: TRBJ2-7
length: 17
D: .
size: .
DNA: TGTGCCAGCAGCTTACAGGCGGGGGACAGGAGAACCTACGAGCAGTACTTC
CDR3: CASSLQAGDRRTYEQYF

V: TRBV29-1
J: TRBJ2-3
length: 17
D: .
size: .
DNA: TGCAGCGTTGAGGGGGGCTCCAGGCCCGTTGGCACAGATACGCAGTATTTT
CDR3: CSVEGGSRPVGTDTQYF

V: TRBV4-2
J: TRBJ2-1
length: 13
D: TRBD1
size: .
DNA: TGTGCCAGCAGTCGACAGGGGTCTCGTGAGCAGTTCTTC
CDR3: CASSRQGSREQFF

V: TRBV24-1
J: TRBJ2-5
length: 17
D: TRBD2
size: .
DNA: TGTGCCACCAGTGACTCCGGACTAGCGGGGGGGCAAGAGACCCAGTACTTC
CDR3: CATSDSGLAGGQETQYF

V: TRBV25-1
J: TRBJ1-1
length: 14
D: .
size: .
DNA: TGTGCCAGCCCATCTAGGATGGGGTACACTGAAGCTTTCTTT
CDR3: CASPSRMGYTEAFF

V: TRBV18
J: TRBJ2-2
length: 16
D: .
size: .
DNA: TGTGCCAGCTCACCCTCCCGAGGGATTTACACCGGGGAGCTGTTTTTT
CDR3: CASSPSRGIYTGELFF

V: TRBV5-1
J: TRBJ1-1
length: 14
D: .
size: .
DNA: TGCGCCAGTCGGGACGGACCCATGAACACTGAAGCTTTCTTT
CDR3: CASRDGPMNTEAFF

V: TRBV18
J: TRBJ2-3
length: 12
D: .
size: .
DNA: TGTGCCAGCTCAGACACACCAGATACGCAGTATTTT
CDR3: CASSDTPDTQYF

V: TRBV7-2
J: TRBJ2-2
length: 17
D: .
size: .
DNA: TGTGCCAGCAGCTTATACCTGAAGGGCGCGGGCACCGGGGAGCTGTTTTTT
CDR3: CASSLYLKGAGTGELFF

V: TRBV2
J: TRBJ1-6
length: 13
D: .
size: .
DNA: TGTGCCAGCAGCACCGTGGCAAATTCACCCCTCCACTTT
CDR3: CASSTVANSPLHF

V: TRBV21-1
J: TRBJ1-2
length: 12
D: .
size: .
DNA: TGTGCCATCCGGGACAGGGTCTATGGCTACACCTTC
CDR3: CAIRDRVYGYTF

V: TRBV4-1
J: TRBJ2-2
length: 15
D: .
size: .
DNA: TGCGCCAGCAGCCAAGTGAGGCATCCCACCGGGGAGCTGTTTTTT
CDR3: CASSQVRHPTGELFF

V: TRBV10-3
J: TRBJ1-1
length: 13
D: .
size: .
DNA: TGTGCCATCAGTGAATCCCCGATCACTGAAGCTTTCTTT
CDR3: CAISESPITEAFF

V: TRBV4-3
J: TRBJ2-1
length: 15
D: .
size: .
DNA: TGCGCCAGCAGCCAAGAGACTCACTTGGGTAATGAGCAGTTCTTC
CDR3: CASSQETHLGNEQFF

V: TRBV6-5
J: TRBJ1-1
length: 14
D: .
size: .
DNA: TGTGCCAGCAGTACAAGGACGGAGAACACTGAAGCTTTCTTT
CDR3: CASSTRTENTEAFF

V: TRBV7-3
J: TRBJ1-3
length: 14
D: .
size: .
DNA: TGTGCCAGCAGCCGGGGGGTGGCTGGAAACACCATATATTTT
CDR3: CASSRGVAGNTIYF

V: TRBV7-2
J: TRBJ2-3
length: 14
D: TRBD2
size: .
DNA: TGTGCCAGCAGCCGGACTAGCGGCACAGATACGCAGTATTTT
CDR3: CASSRTSGTDTQYF

V: TRBV19
J: TRBJ1-2
length: 12
D: .
size: few
DNA: TGTGCCAGTTCTCGGACTAACTATGGCTACACCTTC
CDR3: CASSRTNYGYTF

V: TRBV6-5
J: TRBJ2-1
length: 15
D: .
size: .
DNA: TGTGCCAGCAGTTACGGTGGGGGTGTGGACAATGAGCAGTTCTTC
CDR3: CASSYGGGVDNEQFF